The 20 T cell receptor beta chains below come from one sample, sequenced in a study of early T cells in non-severe SARS-CoV-2 infection. TCRdb passed the 5' RACE reads through MiXCR, listing each CDR3 protein once. The data show 20,000 or so distinct CDR3 sequences, around 4.8% seen once. What was sequenced was whole blood. These receptors were taken from an adult who was a healthcare worker with PCR-confirmed SARS-CoV-2 infection or an uninfected control (not recorded which).

This clonotype was picked up many times. The gene calls are TRBV20-1 and TRBJ1-1; D is ambiguous. Trimming took off 7 bases at V and 0 bases at J, with 15 bases between the two ends. Germline assignment: CDR1 DFQATT and CDR2 SNEGSKA (reference sequence). This CDR3 spans 14 amino acids. The CDR3 DNA reads TGCAGTGTTACGGGCAGAGGATTGAACACTGAAGCTTTCTTT. It codes for CSVTGRGLNTEAFF.

This clonotype was seen many times. The CDR3: CASSSQGRHNEKLFF. The CDR3 DNA is TGCGCCAGCAGCTCCCAGGGCCGTCATAATGAAAAACTGTTTTTT. The chain joins TRBV5-1 to TRBJ1-4; D might be TRBD1 (5 bases). The length of the CDR3 is 15 residues. Trimming stripped 3 bases from V and 4 bases from J, with 13 bases between. Germline-derived CDR1 and CDR2 are SGHRS and YFSETQ.

This clonotype was observed many times. The genes are TRBV5-1 and TRBJ2-1, with D tentatively TRBD1 (7 bases). The CDR3 runs to 15 residues. The germline V gene has CDR1 SGHRS and CDR2 YFSETQ. The V end lost 5 bases, the J end lost 6 bases, and 18 bases lay between the germline ends. The CDR3 loop reads CASRWRQGGLNEQFF. The CDR3 bases are TGCGCCAGCAGATGGAGACAGGGAGGACTCAATGAGCAGTTCTTC.

This clonotype was recorded at least ten times. The chain couples TRBV2 to TRBJ2-3, with D possibly being TRBD2 (7 bases). The V gene's germline CDR1 is SNHLY and CDR2 FYNNEI. The CDR3 is made up of 15 amino acids. Trimming removed 3 bases from V and 3 bases from J, with 13 bases in between. For the CDR3, the DNA is TGTGCCAGCAGTGAGGGGGGGGGCCGGACAGATACGCAGTATTTT. It is translated as CASSEGGGRTDTQYF.

This clonotype is termed medium-sized (0.01 to 0.1%). The chain has TRBV10-3 and TRBJ1-2; D not certain. There are 13 residues in the CDR3. Trimming removed 5 bases from V and 7 bases from J, with 14 bases in between. From germline, CDR1 is ENHRY and CDR2 SYGVKD. The CDR3 reads CAISLDLAGGYTF. CDR3 in DNA: TGTGCCATCAGTCTAGACTTGGCAGGTGGCTACACCTTC.

The V call is TRBV6-6, the J call TRBJ2-7; unclear D gene. Germline V gives CDR1 MNHNY, CDR2 SVGAGI (reference sequence). CDR3 length: 13 residues. The V gene lost 5 bases and the J gene lost 0 bases, with 8 bases spanning the gap. The CDR3 sequence is CASSRRFSYEQYF. For the CDR3, the DNA is TGTGCCAGCAGTAGGCGGTTCTCCTACGAGCAGTACTTC.

This clonotype has just a few counts. This rearrangement joins TRBV11-2 to TRBJ1-1, with 8 bases matching TRBD1. CDR3 length: 14 amino acids. The ends lost 5 bases at V and 7 bases at J; junction bases unmatched: 9. Germline CDR1 and CDR2: SGHAT and FQNNGV. CDR3 loop: CASSRGGTGSEAFF. CDR3 nucleotides: TGTGCCAGCAGCCGGGGAGGGACAGGAAGTGAAGCTTTCTTT.

This chain uses TRBV20-1 with TRBJ2-4, with D possibly called TRBD1 or TRBD2 (5 bases each). Trimming took off 0 bases at V and 5 bases at J, with 14 bases between the two ends. The CDR3 runs to 15 residues. Germline CDR1 reads DFQATT; CDR2 reads SNEGSKA (reference sequence). The chain's CDR3 is CSARDTRGSQNIQYF. CDR3 coding DNA: TGCAGTGCTAGAGATACTAGGGGTTCGCAAAACATTCAGTACTTC.

Comments on this clonotype: This may be a read error, as it is one base from a much larger clone. The chain joins TRBV27 to TRBJ2-7; TRBD1 matches 7 bases. The CDR3 extends over 13 amino acids. Per the germline V gene, CDR1 is MNHEY and CDR2 is SMNVEV (reference sequence). V trimming: 5 bases; J trimming: 3 bases; junction bases outside the gene matches: 4. The CDR3 sequence is CASSMGQFYEQYF. CDR3 bases: TGTGCCAGCAGTATGGGACAGTTCTACGAGCAGTACTTC.

The CDR3 reads CASSFSRQFNSPLHF. The CDR3 DNA reads TGTGCCAGCAGTTTTTCAAGGCAGTTTAATTCACCCCTCCACTTT. This chain links TRBV28 with TRBJ1-6; no reliable D call. In germline, CDR1 is MDHEN, CDR2 SYDVKM. This CDR3 is built from 15 residues. The ends were cut back, 3 bases at V and 6 bases at J, with 12 bases in the middle. The entire variable domain, with the rest obtained from reference TRBV28 and TRBJ1-6, is as follows: DVKVTQSSRYLVKRTGEKVFLECVQDMDHENMFWYRQDPGLGLRLIYFSYDVKMKEKGDIPEGYSVSREKKERFSLILESASTNQTSMYLCASSFSRQFNSPLHFGNGTRLTVT.

This clonotype was found a few times. The chain joins TRBV28 to TRBJ2-1, with D possibly being TRBD2 (5 bases). CDR1 is MDHEN and CDR2 is SYDVKM in the germline V gene. The V and J ends lost 2 bases and 6 bases respectively, with 14 bases between them. This CDR3 is built from 15 residues. CDR3 region: CASSLRFYRGNEQFF. The CDR3 DNA is TGTGCCAGCAGTTTAAGGTTCTACCGGGGCAATGAGCAGTTCTTC.

This clonotype was seen many times. V gene TRBV12-3 or TRBV12-4 combines with J gene TRBJ1-1, with D possibly matching TRBD1 (5 bases). V dropped 3 bases and J dropped 2 bases, with 22 bases sitting between them. The CDR3 is 18 residues long. CDR3 amino acids: CASSFFLGATYFNTEAFF. DNA for the CDR3: TGTGCCAGCAGTTTTTTCCTAGGGGCAACCTATTTTAACACTGAAGCTTTCTTT.

The chain carries TRBV18 and TRBJ1-1; D ambiguous. CDR3 length: 14 amino acids. With 0 bases removed from V and 2 bases from J, the gap between germline ends came to 7 bases. Germline CDR1 reads KGHSH; CDR2 reads LQKENI. Written as DNA, the CDR3 is TGTGCCAGCTCACCACCAGCCGTAAACACTGAAGCTTTCTTT. Amino acid sequence: CASSPPAVNTEAFF. The whole variable domain, filled in from reference TRBV18 and TRBJ1-1, reads NAGVMQNPRHLVRRRGQEARLRCSPMKGHSHVYWYRQLPEEGLKFMVYLQKENIIDESGMPKERFSAEFPKEGPSILRIQQVVRGDSAAYFCASSPPAVNTEAFFGQGTRLTVV.

The sample holds a few counts of this clonotype. Here the CDR3 DNA reads TGTGCCTGGTCCAGGGGCCTAATGAACACTGAAGCTTTCTTT. This sequence encodes CAWSRGLMNTEAFF. J is TRBJ1-1 and V is TRBV30, with TRBD1 as a possible D gene (6 bases). The CDR3 consists of 14 residues. Trimming removed 5 bases from V and 0 bases from J, with 13 bases in between. Germline V gives CDR1 GTSNPN, CDR2 SVGIG (reference sequence). Complete variable domain (other parts from reference TRBV30 and TRBJ1-1): SQTIHQWPATLVQPVGSPLSLECTVEGTSNPNLYWYRQAAGRGLQLLFYSVGIGQISSEVPQNLSASRPQDRQFILSSKKLLLSDSGFYLCAWSRGLMNTEAFFGQGTRLTVV.

This clonotype came up many times. This chain connects TRBV20-1 to TRBJ2-7, with D hard to call. Per germline, CDR1 DFQATT and CDR2 SNEGSKA (reference sequence). The CDR3 totals 14 residues. Trimming took off 0 bases at V and 1 base at J, with 10 bases between the two ends. CDR3 sequence reads: CSARDARSSYEQYF. The CDR3 bases are TGCAGTGCTAGAGATGCACGGTCGTCCTACGAGCAGTACTTC.

The table lists this clonotype with many counts. The J gene is TRBJ2-3, the V gene TRBV3-1, with D possibly matching TRBD2 (6 bases). Trimming cost V 6 bases and J 4 bases, with 17 bases left between them. Germline V gene sequence: CDR1 LGHDT, CDR2 YNNKEL (reference sequence). The CDR3 spans 15 residues. The CDR3 loop reads CASRPYGEVSDTQYF. For the CDR3, the DNA is TGTGCCAGCAGACCCTACGGGGAGGTATCAGATACGCAGTATTTT.

This clonotype was detected ten times or more. The chain has TRBV20-1 and TRBJ2-1, with 10 bases identical to TRBD2. The junction had 9 bases not matched to a gene; V was cut back by 4 bases and J by 9 bases. CDR1 and CDR2 from the germline V gene are DFQATT and SNEGSKA (reference sequence). There are 14 residues in the CDR3. CDR3 in amino acids: CSAKRSSGGVEQFF. The DNA for the CDR3 is TGCAGTGCTAAGCGGTCTAGCGGGGGAGTTGAGCAGTTCTTC.

The table lists this clonotype with a few counts. This sequence joins TRBV20-1 and TRBJ1-1; no reliable D call. Per germline, CDR1 DFQATT and CDR2 SNEGSKA (reference sequence). Trimming cost V 0 bases and J 5 bases, with 13 bases left between them. The CDR3 is 14 amino acids. CDR3 nucleotides: TGCAGTGCTAGAGATCCCGGGTCGGGGACTGAAGCTTTCTTT. Translating gives CSARDPGSGTEAFF.

This clonotype has a handful of counts. V gene TRBV7-9 combines with J gene TRBJ2-7; D gene uncertain. This CDR3 has 13 amino acids. The germline V and J ends were trimmed by 2 bases and 3 bases, with 8 bases remaining between them. CDR1 SEHNR and CDR2 FQNEAQ come from the germline V gene (reference sequence). The CDR3 nucleotides read TGTGCCAGCAGCTTACGTCAGTACTACGAGCAGTACTTC. Protein product: CASSLRQYYEQYF.

This clonotype has ten or more counts. V usage is TRBV11-2 and J usage is TRBJ1-1; no clear D. Trimming took off 2 bases at V and 1 base at J, with 11 bases between the two ends. The CDR3 consists of 15 residues. Germline CDR1 is SGHAT and CDR2 is FQNNGV. CDR3 sequence reads: CASSLTPNTNTEAFF. CDR3 DNA sequence: TGTGCCAGCAGCTTAACCCCGAACACGAACACTGAAGCTTTCTTT.